The clone carrying this TCR beta chain was detected only once. Clones were sequenced by immunoSEQ multiplex PCR, and TCRdb holds only the in-frame ones, with some missing. The repertoire has about 480,000 clones, about 89% of them found once; the top ten carry 7.8%. In germline, CDR1 is MGHDK, CDR2 SYGVNS. This CDR3 is built from 11 residues. V lost 6 bases and J 2 bases, leaving 5 bases between the germline ends. The entry originates in a study of blood T cell repertoires in COVID-19. The J gene is TRBJ2-7, the V gene TRBV25-1; D call uncertain. The source of this sequence is a woman in her fifties or sixties with COVID-19, enrolled during active disease. The specimen sequenced was peripheral blood. In nucleotides, the CDR3 is TGTGCCAGCAGGGGCGCCTACGAGCAGTACTTC. Translating it yields CASRGAYEQYF.